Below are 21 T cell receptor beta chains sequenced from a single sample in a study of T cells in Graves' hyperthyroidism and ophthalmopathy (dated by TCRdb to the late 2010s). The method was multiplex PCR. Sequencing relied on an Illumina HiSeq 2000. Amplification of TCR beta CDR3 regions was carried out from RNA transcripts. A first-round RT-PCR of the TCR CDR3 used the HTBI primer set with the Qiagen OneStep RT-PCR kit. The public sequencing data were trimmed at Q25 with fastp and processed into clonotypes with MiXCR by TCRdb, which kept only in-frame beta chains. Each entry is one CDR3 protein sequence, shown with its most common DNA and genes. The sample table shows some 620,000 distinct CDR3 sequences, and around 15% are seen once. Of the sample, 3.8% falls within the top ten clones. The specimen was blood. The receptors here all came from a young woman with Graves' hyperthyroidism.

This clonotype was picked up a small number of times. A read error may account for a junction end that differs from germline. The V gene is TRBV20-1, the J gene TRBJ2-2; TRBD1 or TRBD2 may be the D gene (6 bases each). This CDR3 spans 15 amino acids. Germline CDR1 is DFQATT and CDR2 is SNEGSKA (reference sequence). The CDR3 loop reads CSARGGGRVTGELFF. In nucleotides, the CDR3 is TGCAGTGCAAGAGGAGGGGGGCGCGTCACCGGGGAGCTGTTTTTT.

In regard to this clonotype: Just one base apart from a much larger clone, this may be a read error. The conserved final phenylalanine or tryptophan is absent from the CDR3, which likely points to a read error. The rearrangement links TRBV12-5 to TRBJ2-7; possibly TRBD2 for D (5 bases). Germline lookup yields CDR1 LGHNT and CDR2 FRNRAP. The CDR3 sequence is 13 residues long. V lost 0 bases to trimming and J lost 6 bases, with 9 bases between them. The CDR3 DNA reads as TGTGCTAGTGGTTTGGTAGGAGGTAGCGAGCAGTACCTC. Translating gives CASGLVGGSEQYL.

The CDR3 spells CASSRGQTTTNEKLFF. In DNA, the CDR3 is TGTGCCAGCAGCAGGGGACAGACAACCACTAATGAAAAACTGTTTTTT. V is TRBV7-9 and J is TRBJ1-4, with 7 bases fitting TRBD1. The V gene's germline CDR1 is SEHNR and CDR2 FQNEAQ (reference sequence). CDR3 length: 16 amino acids. J was trimmed by 2 bases and V by 5 bases; bases with no gene match: 8. Looking up the rest from reference TRBV7-9 and TRBJ1-4 gives the full variable domain: DTGVSQNPRHKITKRGQNVTFRCDPISEHNRLYWYRQTLGQGPEFLTYFQNEAQLEKSRLLSDRFSAERPKGSFSTLEIQRTEQGDSAMYLCASSRGQTTTNEKLFFGSGTQLSVL.

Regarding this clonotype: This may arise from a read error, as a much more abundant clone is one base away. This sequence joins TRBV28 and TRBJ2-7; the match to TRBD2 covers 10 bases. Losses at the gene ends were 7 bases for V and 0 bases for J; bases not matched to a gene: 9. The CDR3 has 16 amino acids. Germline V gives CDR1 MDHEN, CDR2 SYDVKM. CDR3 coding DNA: TGTGCCAGCAATTACCTTAGCGGGAGGACCTCCTACGAGCAGTACTTC. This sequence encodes CASNYLSGRTSYEQYF.

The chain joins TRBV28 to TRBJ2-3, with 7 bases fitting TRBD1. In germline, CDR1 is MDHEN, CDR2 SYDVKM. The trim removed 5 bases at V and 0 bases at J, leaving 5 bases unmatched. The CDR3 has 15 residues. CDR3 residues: CASSLVRGSTDTQYF. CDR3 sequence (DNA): TGTGCCAGCAGTCTTGTCAGGGGGAGCACAGATACGCAGTATTTT.

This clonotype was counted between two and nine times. This CDR3 is CASSFTGPSFEAFF. The CDR3 region has the DNA TGTGCCAGCAGTTTTACAGGGCCGTCCTTTGAAGCTTTCTTT. The V and J genes are TRBV12-3 or TRBV12-4 and TRBJ1-1; possibly TRBD1 for D (6 bases). Trimming took 3 bases from V and 7 from J, leaving 15 bases between them. The CDR3 totals 14 residues.

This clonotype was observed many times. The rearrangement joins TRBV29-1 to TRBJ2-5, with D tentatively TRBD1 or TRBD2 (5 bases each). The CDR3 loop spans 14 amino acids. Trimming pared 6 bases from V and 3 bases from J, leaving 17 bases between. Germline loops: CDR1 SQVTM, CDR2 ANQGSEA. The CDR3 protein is CSVQRGSGKETQYF. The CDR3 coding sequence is TGCAGCGTCCAGAGGGGTAGTGGTAAAGAGACCCAGTACTTC.

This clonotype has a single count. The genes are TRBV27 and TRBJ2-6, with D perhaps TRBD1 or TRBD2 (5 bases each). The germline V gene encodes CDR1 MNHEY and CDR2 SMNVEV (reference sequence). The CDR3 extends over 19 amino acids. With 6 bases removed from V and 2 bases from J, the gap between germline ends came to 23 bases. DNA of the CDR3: TGTGCCAGCAGGTGGGCTGCACTAGGGGTATCCCCTGGGGCCAACGTCCTGACTTTC. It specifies CASRWAALGVSPGANVLTF.

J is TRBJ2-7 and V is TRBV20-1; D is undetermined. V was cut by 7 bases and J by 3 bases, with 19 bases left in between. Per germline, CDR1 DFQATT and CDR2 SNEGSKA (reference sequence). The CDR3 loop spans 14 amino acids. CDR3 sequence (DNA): TGCAGTGGAGTAGACGAGGCGAGATTCTACGAGCAGTACTTC. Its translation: CSGVDEARFYEQYF.

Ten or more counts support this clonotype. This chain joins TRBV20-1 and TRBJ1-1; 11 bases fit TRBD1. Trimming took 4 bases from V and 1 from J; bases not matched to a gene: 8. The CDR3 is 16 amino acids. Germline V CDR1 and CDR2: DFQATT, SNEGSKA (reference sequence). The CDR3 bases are TGCAGTGCTAAACGGGTGGACAGGGGGCAGAACACTGAAGCTTTCTTT. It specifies CSAKRVDRGQNTEAFF.

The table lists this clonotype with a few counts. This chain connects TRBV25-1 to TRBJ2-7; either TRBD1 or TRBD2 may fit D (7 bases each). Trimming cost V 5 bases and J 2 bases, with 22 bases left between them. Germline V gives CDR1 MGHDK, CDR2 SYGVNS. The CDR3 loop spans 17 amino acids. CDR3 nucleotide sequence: TGTGCCAGCAGTCCCACCTGGGGGAGGGACAGAGCCTACGAGCAGTACTTC. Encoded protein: CASSPTWGRDRAYEQYF.

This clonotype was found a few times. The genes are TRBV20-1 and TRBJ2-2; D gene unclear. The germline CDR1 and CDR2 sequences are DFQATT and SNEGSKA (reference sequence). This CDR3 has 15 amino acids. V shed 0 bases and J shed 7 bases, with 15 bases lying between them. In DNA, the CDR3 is TGCAGTGCTAGAGATCGGAAAGGGTGGGTCGGGGAGCTGTTTTTT. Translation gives CSARDRKGWVGELFF.

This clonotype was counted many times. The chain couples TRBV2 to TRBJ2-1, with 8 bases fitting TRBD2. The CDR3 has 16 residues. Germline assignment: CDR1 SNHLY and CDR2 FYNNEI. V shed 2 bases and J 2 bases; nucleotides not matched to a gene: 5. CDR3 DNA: TGTGCCAGCAGTGAACCAACTAGCGGAGCCTACAATGAGCAGTTCTTC. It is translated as CASSEPTSGAYNEQFF.

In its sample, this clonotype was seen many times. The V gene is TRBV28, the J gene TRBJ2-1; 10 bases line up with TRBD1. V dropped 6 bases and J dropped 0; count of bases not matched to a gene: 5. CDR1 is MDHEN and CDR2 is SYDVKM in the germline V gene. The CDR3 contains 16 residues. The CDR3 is CASRGQGSSSYNEQFF. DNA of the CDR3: TGTGCCAGCAGGGGACAGGGGTCGAGCTCCTACAATGAGCAGTTCTTC.

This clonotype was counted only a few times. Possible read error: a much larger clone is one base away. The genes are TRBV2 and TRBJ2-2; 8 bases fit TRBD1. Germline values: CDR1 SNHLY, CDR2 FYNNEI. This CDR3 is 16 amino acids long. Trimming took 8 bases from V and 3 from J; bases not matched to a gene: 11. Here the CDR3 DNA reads TGTGCCAGCTCCAGGACAGGGATGGTGGACACCGGGGAGCTGTTTTTT. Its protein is CASSRTGMVDTGELFF.

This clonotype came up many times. This CDR3 is CASRLVGSNQPQHF. The CDR3 DNA follows: TGTGCCAGCAGGTTAGTCGGGAGCAATCAGCCCCAGCATTTT. The chain employs TRBV28 and TRBJ1-5; no clear D. The V gene lost 6 bases and the J gene lost 1 base, with 10 bases spanning the gap. The CDR3 has 14 residues. The germline gives CDR1 MDHEN, CDR2 SYDVKM.

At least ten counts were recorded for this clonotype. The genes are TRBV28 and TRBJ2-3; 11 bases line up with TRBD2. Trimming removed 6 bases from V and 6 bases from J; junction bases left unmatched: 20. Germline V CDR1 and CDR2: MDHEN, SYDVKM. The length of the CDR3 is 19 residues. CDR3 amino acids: CASSEPSGRPLFDVDTQYF. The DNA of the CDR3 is TGTGCCAGCAGCGAACCTAGCGGGAGGCCGCTATTTGATGTGGATACGCAGTATTTT.

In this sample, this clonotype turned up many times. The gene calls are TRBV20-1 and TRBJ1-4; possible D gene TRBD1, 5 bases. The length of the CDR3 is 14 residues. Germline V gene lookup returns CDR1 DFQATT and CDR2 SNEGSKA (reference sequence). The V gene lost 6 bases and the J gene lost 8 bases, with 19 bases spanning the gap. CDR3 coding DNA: TGCAGTGCCCCGGGGCCCTCGTTACGGGAAAAACTGTTTTTT. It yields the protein CSAPGPSLREKLFF.

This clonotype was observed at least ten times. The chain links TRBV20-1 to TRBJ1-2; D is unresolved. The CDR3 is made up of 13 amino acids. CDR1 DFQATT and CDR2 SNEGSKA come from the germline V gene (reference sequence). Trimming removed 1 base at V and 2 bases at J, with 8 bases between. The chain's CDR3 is CSARGGINYGYTF. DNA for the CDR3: TGCAGTGCTAGAGGCGGCATAAACTATGGCTACACCTTC.

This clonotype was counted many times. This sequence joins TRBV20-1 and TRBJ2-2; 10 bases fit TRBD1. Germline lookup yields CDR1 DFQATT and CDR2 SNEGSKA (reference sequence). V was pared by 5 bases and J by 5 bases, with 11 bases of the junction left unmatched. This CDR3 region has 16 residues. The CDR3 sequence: CSAPGRDRGVTGELFF. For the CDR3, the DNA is TGCAGTGCTCCCGGAAGGGACAGGGGTGTTACCGGGGAGCTGTTTTTT.

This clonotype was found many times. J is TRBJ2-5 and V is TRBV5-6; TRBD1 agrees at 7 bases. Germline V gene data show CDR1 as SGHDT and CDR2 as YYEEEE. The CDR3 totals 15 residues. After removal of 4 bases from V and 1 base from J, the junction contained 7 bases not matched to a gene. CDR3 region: CASSPETGSQETQYF. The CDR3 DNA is TGTGCCAGCAGCCCCGAGACAGGGTCCCAAGAGACCCAGTACTTC. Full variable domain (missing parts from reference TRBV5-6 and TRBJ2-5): DAGVTQSPTHLIKTRGQQVTLRCSPKSGHDTVSWYQQALGQGPQFIFQYYEEEERQRGNFPDRFSGHQFPNYSSELNVNALLLGDSALYLCASSPETGSQETQYFGPGTRLLVL.